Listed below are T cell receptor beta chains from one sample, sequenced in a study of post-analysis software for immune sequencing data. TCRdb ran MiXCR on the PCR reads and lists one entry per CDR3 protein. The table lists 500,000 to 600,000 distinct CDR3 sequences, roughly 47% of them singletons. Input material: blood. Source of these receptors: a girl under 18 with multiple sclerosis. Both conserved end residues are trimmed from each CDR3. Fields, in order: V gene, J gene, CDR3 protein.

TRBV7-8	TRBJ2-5	MTRGQETQY
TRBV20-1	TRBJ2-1	SARDPRLAGANEQF
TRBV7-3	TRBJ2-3	ASSNSEGGTQY
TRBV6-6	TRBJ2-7	ASSYQDSSYEQY
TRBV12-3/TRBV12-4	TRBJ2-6	ASSQAGSSGANVLT
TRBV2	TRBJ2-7	ASSPSLLREQY
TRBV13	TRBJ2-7	ASSSTGLAGEIYEQY
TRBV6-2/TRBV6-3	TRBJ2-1	ASSPGTSGSYNEQF
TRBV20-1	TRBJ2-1	SSVGASGRLNNEQF
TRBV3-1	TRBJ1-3	ASSHYQAGNTIY
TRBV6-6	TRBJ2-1	ASSLTSREQF
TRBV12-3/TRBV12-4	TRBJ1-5	ASSSSRGRNQPQH
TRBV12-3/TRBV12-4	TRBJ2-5	ASSLTSAEETQY
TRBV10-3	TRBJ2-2	AISELPSTGELF
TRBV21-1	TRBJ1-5	ASSIKEGDRDNQPQH
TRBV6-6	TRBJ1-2	ASSCGTVQDGYT
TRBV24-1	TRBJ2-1	ATSSDEAETPDNEQF
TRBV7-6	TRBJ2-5	ASSLGMMRVQETQY
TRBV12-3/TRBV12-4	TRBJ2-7	ASSLHIGGEQY
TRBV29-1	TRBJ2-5	SVEGGTGLAGFGTQY
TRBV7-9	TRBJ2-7	ASSLLVSGGLYERY
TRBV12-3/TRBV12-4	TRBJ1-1	ASSYRGPDTEAF
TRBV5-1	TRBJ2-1	ASSLRGNNEQF
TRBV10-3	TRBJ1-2	AISESLPGQGDYGYT
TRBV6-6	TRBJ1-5	ASSWTERRDQPQH
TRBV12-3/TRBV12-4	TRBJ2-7	ASTTAADRVLYEQY
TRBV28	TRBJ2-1	ASSLLLAGGAEQF
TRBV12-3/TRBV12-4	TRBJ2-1	ASSLGGRPGNEQF
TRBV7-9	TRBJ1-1	ASRIDRVNTEAF
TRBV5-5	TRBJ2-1	ASSLGTSGGHRSYNEQF
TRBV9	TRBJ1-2	AGSGAGTGLNGYT
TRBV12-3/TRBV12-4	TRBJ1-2	ASSLSGADGYT
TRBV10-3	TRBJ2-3	AFGGGGDTQY
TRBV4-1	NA	ASSQGGATGGAETQY
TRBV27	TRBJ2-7	ASSPYRQGSYEQY
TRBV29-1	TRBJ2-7	SVEDRFRDRGPYEQY
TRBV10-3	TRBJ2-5	AIRSPGQGAETQY
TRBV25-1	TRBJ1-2	ASSEGTVYGYT
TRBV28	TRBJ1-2	ASSLGGQGSDGYT
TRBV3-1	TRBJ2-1	ASSPGGLVSYNEQF
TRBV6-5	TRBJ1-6	ASSGPAAGWHSPLH
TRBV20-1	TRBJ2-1	SARRRGFSYNEQF
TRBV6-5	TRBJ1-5	ASSYTDHSNQPQH
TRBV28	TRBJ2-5	ASSWKEETQY
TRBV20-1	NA	SARQGAGRNIQY
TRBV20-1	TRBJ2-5	SARTDVTGTQY
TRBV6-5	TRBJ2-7	ASSYSRQASYEQY
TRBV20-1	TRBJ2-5	SARPGGASETQY